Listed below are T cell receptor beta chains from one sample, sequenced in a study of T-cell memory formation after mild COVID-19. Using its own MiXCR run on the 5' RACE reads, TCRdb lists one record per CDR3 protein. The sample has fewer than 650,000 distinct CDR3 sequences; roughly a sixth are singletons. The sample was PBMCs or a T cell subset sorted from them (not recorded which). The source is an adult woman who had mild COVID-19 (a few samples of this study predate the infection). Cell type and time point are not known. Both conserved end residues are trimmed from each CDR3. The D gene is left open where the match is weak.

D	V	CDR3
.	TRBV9	ASSVGPDSGMQY
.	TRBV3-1	ASSQDFWTANTEAF
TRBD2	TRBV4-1	ASSHPLAGGGKTQY
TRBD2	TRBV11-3	ASSLVGLAGGPGNTQY
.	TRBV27	ASSRVVSEPQH
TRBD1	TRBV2	ASTPTGGEKTQY
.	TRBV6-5	ASSLSQGPEAF
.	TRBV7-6	ASSLAQESPLH
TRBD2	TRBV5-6	ASSLLASGSRKTQY
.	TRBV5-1	ASSPASVRFLNTEAF
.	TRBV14	ASSLTGVTLSV
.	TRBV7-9	ASSLGQQTYEQY
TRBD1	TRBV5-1	ASSLATGILTDTQY
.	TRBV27	ASSPRTDYNSPLH
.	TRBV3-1	ASSKGKVITYEQY
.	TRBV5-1	ASSLEPGSYNEQF
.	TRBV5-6	ASSLAGPSEQF